This T cell receptor beta chain is drawn from a study of follicular helper T cells after annual influenza vaccination. Study observations and caveats: Most later recoveries of Day 7 ICOS+CD38+ clones were ICOS-CD38- cTfh.

The CDR3 contains 14 residues. Trimming pared 2 bases from V and 8 bases from J, leaving 18 bases between. From germline, CDR1 is GTSNPN and CDR2 SVGIG (reference sequence). Time point in this sample: 2014-2015 season, pre-vaccination. Community-dwelling subjects without influenza vaccination in the prior 6 months were enrolled. Blood volume per time point ranged from about 35 to 110 mL. The method was immunoSEQ multiplex PCR; TCRdb's version includes in-frame clones alone and lacks a portion of them. The sample lists about 13,000 clones, about 83% occurring once. On this clone itself: What it binds is not known.

The material sequenced was CXCR5- memory CD4+ T cells sorted from blood, taken on the day of influenza vaccination. J is TRBJ1-2 and V is TRBV30; D is perhaps TRBD1 (6 bases). The TCR was taken from an adult who received the influenza vaccine. This CDR3 is CAWSPQGVLGGYTF. CDR3 bases: TGTGCCTGGAGTCCACAGGGTGTATTGGGGGGCTACACCTTC.